Each of the 16 T cell receptor beta chains below was sequenced from the same sample in a study of post-analysis software for immune sequencing data. cDNA libraries for TCR beta contained unique molecular identifiers. A single record per CDR3 protein comes from TCRdb applying MiXCR to the PCR reads. The table lists about 760,000 distinct CDR3 sequences, 25% to 30% of them singletons. The antigens for these receptors are not known. Overall study results and limits: Patients showed TRBV5-6, TRBV5-1 and TRBV20-1 among several TRBV segments more frequent than in controls.

The specimen was blood. Receptors were obtained from a girl aged 5-17 years with multiple sclerosis.

This clonotype was found a few times. V gene TRBV5-1 combines with J gene TRBJ2-1; perhaps D is TRBD1 or TRBD2 (5 bases each). V lost 3 bases and J 0 bases, leaving 10 bases between the germline ends. The CDR3 is made up of 15 amino acids. The germline CDR1 and CDR2 sequences are SGHRS and YFSETQ. CDR3 nucleotides: TGCGCCAGCAGCTGGGGACGGGCCTCCTACAATGAGCAGTTCTTC. Translating it yields CASSWGRASYNEQFF.

The chain joins TRBV7-6 to TRBJ1-1; the match to TRBD1 covers 11 bases. Germline trimming cut 5 bases from V and 6 bases from J; bases unmatched to any gene: 5. Per the germline V gene, CDR1 is SGHVS and CDR2 is FNYEAQ. CDR3 size: 14 residues. The CDR3 is CASSHGTGGAEAFF. The CDR3 DNA reads as TGTGCCAGCAGCCACGGGACAGGGGGGGCTGAAGCTTTCTTT. Based on the CDR3 plus reference TRBV7-6 and TRBJ1-1, the full variable domain is GAGVSQSPRYKVTKRGQDVALRCDPISGHVSLYWYRQALGQGPEFLTYFNYEAQQDKSGLPNDRFSAERPEGSISTLTIQRTEQRDSAMYRCASSHGTGGAEAFFGQGTRLTVV.

This chain links TRBV5-1 with TRBJ2-1, with TRBD2 matching over 8 bases. The J call is in doubt because the DNA end fits TRBJ2-7 better. The CDR3 sequence is 15 residues long. Looked up from germline, CDR1 is SGHRS and CDR2 is YFSETQ. The CDR3 sequence is CASSLRRGDDNEQYF. In DNA form, the CDR3 reads TGCGCCAGCAGCTTGAGGCGGGGGGACGACAATGAGCAGTACTTC.

V usage is TRBV4-1 and J usage is TRBJ1-1; 7 bases agree with TRBD1. V lost 3 bases and J lost 0; bases outside the gene matches: 10. Germline V lookup: CDR1 MGHRA, CDR2 YSYEKL. The CDR3 runs 17 residues. The DNA for the CDR3 is TGCGCCAGCAGCCACCTCCGACCGGGACAGATGAACACTGAAGCTTTCTTT. The encoded protein is CASSHLRPGQMNTEAFF.

This clonotype was counted once. It may be a read error: a sequence one base away is much more abundant. The chain joins TRBV12-3 or TRBV12-4 to TRBJ2-1; TRBD2 matches at 12 bases. The V gene end was trimmed by 7 bases and the J gene end by 7 bases; junction bases not matched to a gene: 11. The CDR3 is made up of 16 amino acids. As DNA, the CDR3 is TGTGCCAGCAATCCTGAGCTAGCGGGAGGGGTTAATGAGCAGTTCTTC. This encodes CASNPELAGGVNEQFF.

The CDR3 region has the DNA TGTGCCACCCATCATCCGGGGGGCAAAAACATTCAGTACTTC. Its translation is CATHHPGGKNIQYF. The chain uses TRBV28 and TRBJ2-4; 7 positions agree with TRBD2. Germline V CDR1 and CDR2: MDHEN, SYDVKM. Losses at the gene ends were 10 bases for V and 3 bases for J; bases not matched to a gene: 9. The CDR3 sequence is 14 residues long.

This chain links TRBV5-1 with TRBJ2-2; TRBD1 matches 9 bases. CDR1 SGHRS and CDR2 YFSETQ come from the germline V gene. V shed 4 bases and J 4 bases; nucleotides not matched to a gene: 11. The CDR3 totals 17 residues. This CDR3 reads CASSLLNGTGFTGELFF. In nucleotides, the CDR3 is TGCGCCAGCAGCCTGCTCAATGGGACAGGGTTCACCGGGGAGCTGTTTTTT. Looking up the rest from reference TRBV5-1 and TRBJ2-2 gives the full variable domain: KAGVTQTPRYLIKTRGQQVTLSCSPISGHRSVSWYQQTPGQGLQFLFEYFSETQRNKGNFPGRFSGRQFSNSRSEMNVSTLELGDSALYLCASSLLNGTGFTGELFFGEGSRLTVL.

This clonotype was recorded a few times. The rearrangement uses TRBV6-1 and TRBJ1-6; D gene unclear. Per the germline V gene, CDR1 is MNHNS and CDR2 is SASEGT. Trimming shortened V by 1 base and J by 7 bases, and 11 bases separated the two germline ends. The CDR3 runs 15 residues. DNA for the CDR3: TGTGCCAGCAGTGAAGGGTCAGGCGAGAATTCACCCCTCCACTTT. Amino acid sequence: CASSEGSGENSPLHF.

This clonotype was detected only a few times. This chain joins TRBV20-1 and TRBJ2-3; 11 nucleotides line up with TRBD2. The CDR3 is made up of 15 amino acids. Germline CDR1 reads DFQATT; CDR2 reads SNEGSKA (reference sequence). The V segment lost 2 bases and the J segment 3 bases; nucleotides outside the gene matches: 4. The chain's CDR3 is CSARILAGVTDTQYF. In DNA form, the CDR3 reads TGCAGTGCTAGAATACTAGCGGGAGTGACAGATACGCAGTATTTT.

The chain is built from TRBV6-1 and TRBJ1-6; the D gene is possibly TRBD1 (5 bases). Deletions cut 3 bases from V and 0 bases from J, with 12 bases between. CDR3 length: 17 residues. CDR1 and CDR2 (germline): MNHNS, SASEGT. CDR3 sequence: CASSDVRGSSYNSPLHF. In DNA, the CDR3 is TGTGCCAGCAGTGATGTAAGGGGTAGCTCCTATAATTCACCCCTCCACTTT.

This sequence joins TRBV29-1 and TRBJ2-5; maybe TRBD2 (6 bases). The CDR3 covers 12 residues. Germline CDR1 is SQVTM and CDR2 is ANQGSEA. Trimming removed 7 bases at V and 6 bases at J, with 15 bases between. The CDR3 here is CSALSGRQTQYF. CDR3 nucleotide sequence: TGCAGCGCCCTCTCGGGGAGGCAGACCCAGTACTTC.

The J gene is TRBJ2-5, the V gene TRBV7-2; D possibly corresponds to TRBD2 (5 bases). CDR3 length: 14 residues. Trimming left V 3 bases short and J 4 bases short, with 12 bases between. The germline gives CDR1 SGHTA, CDR2 FQGNSA. The CDR3 DNA follows: TGTGCCAGCAGCTTGGAGGCTAGTTCAGAGACCCAGTACTTC. It is translated as CASSLEASSETQYF.

DNA for the CDR3: TGTGCCAGCAGCGCAGGACTAGCGGTCCACAATGAGCAGTTCTTC. Amino acid sequence: CASSAGLAVHNEQFF. The V and J genes are TRBV21-1 and TRBJ2-1; TRBD2 is taken as the D call from the table, unchecked against the DNA. TRBV21-1 is designated a pseudogene. The CDR3 totals 15 residues.

This clonotype occurred a few times. V and J are TRBV6-5 and TRBJ2-5; TRBD1 might be the D (5 bases). Trimming took off 2 bases at V and 1 base at J, with 8 bases between the two ends. CDR3 length equals 14 residues. The V gene's germline CDR1 is MNHEY and CDR2 SVGAGI. CDR3: CASSYGASQETQYF. CDR3 in DNA: TGTGCCAGCAGTTACGGGGCCTCCCAAGAGACCCAGTACTTC.

This clonotype was recorded a few times. The chain has TRBV6-2 or TRBV6-3 and TRBJ2-5, with D possibly TRBD1 on 5 matching bases. The CDR3 has 14 amino acids. From germline, CDR1 is MNHEY and CDR2 SVGEGT. The germline V and J ends were trimmed by 5 bases and 0 bases, with 10 bases remaining between them. In nucleotides, the CDR3 is TGTGCCAGCAGTCCCCACAGGAACCAAGAGACCCAGTACTTC. As protein: CASSPHRNQETQYF.

The V gene is TRBV6-1, the J gene TRBJ1-5; D not resolved. Trimming shortened V by 10 bases and J by 4 bases, and 14 bases separated the two germline ends. This CDR3 comprises 13 residues. Per the germline V gene, CDR1 is MNHNS and CDR2 is SASEGT. CDR3 region: CATGLGMNQPQHF. CDR3 DNA: TGTGCCACCGGACTGGGAATGAATCAGCCCCAGCATTTT.